This T cell receptor beta chain was obtained from a study of blood T cell repertoires in COVID-19. Overall study: Some COVID-19 samples were acute and others convalescent; all came from the United States, Italy and Spain. T cells, B-cell-depleted T cells, or PBMCs provided the cDNA or gDNA that served as material.

Authors' analysis steps: Reference gene primer amplification gave estimated nucleated cell counts. Assay: immunoSEQ multiplex PCR; the TCRdb copy retains only in-frame clones and omits some. The D gene and trimming were derived from the DNA, and the V and J assignments and clone size from that table. The sample carries under 50,000 clones, 80% recorded once. This clone was counted ten times or more. With 8 bases clipped from V and 6 bases from J, the junction kept 7 bases outside the gene matches. The CDR3 extends over 13 amino acids. Germline loops: CDR1 LNHNV, CDR2 YYDKDF (reference sequence). The chain carries TRBV15 and TRBJ1-5; 7 positions agree with TRBD1. The clonotype was recovered from a man older than 75 with active or convalescent COVID-19. Sequenced: peripheral blood. The CDR3 loop is CATQGGGRQPQHF. CDR3 nucleotide sequence: TGTGCCACCCAAGGGGGCGGTCGTCAGCCCCAGCATTTT. The whole variable domain, remainder taken from reference TRBV15 and TRBJ1-5, is DAMVIQNPRYQVTQFGKPVTLSCSQTLNHNVMYWYQQKSSQAPKLLFHYYDKDFNNEADTPDNFQSRRPNTSFCFLDIRSPGLGDTAMYLCATQGGGRQPQHFGDGTRLSIL.